This T cell receptor (beta chain) is from a study of blood T cell repertoires in COVID-19. For the study at large: Sites in the United States, Italy and Spain provided acute and convalescent COVID-19 samples.

Original processing methods: Cell counts per sample came from amplifying reference gene primers. Assay: immunoSEQ multiplex PCR; the TCRdb copy retains only in-frame clones and omits some. The V and J calls and clone size are taken from that table; D and trimming were inferred from the DNA. The sample lists tens of thousands of clones, 80% to 95% occurring once. The CDR3 spans 14 residues. The V end lost 4 bases, the J end lost 4 bases, and 14 bases lay between the germline ends. The germline CDR1 and CDR2 sequences are SGHRS and YFSETQ. This receptor was identified in a male donor with active COVID-19. The chain is built from TRBV5-1 and TRBJ1-1; weak D call: TRBD1 (5 bases). Sequenced: peripheral blood. CDR3 nucleotide sequence: TGCGCCAGCAGCCCCTGGGGGGTCGGCACTGAAGCTTTCTTT. Its translation: CASSPWGVGTEAFF.